These 4 T cell receptor beta chains were sequenced from one sample in a study of blood T cell repertoires in COVID-19. The data were produced by immunoSEQ multiplex PCR, yet TCRdb's version contains in-frame clones alone and is incomplete. Of some 60,000 clones in the sample, 65% to 90% are singletons; the top ten hold 18%. Input material: peripheral blood. These receptors were taken from a human donor in a cohort sampled during active COVID-19.

This sequence joins TRBV12-5 and TRBJ2-7; D gene ambiguous. From germline, CDR1 is LGHNT and CDR2 FRNRAP. CDR3 length: 12 residues. Trimming took off 2 bases at V and 6 bases at J, with 8 bases between the two ends. The CDR3 is CASGLPGLEQYF. The CDR3, as DNA: TGTGCTAGTGGTTTGCCTGGGCTCGAGCAGTACTTC.

This clone was counted once. The chain employs TRBV4-3 and TRBJ2-1; 11 bases agree with TRBD2. The CDR3 consists of 15 residues. V shed 2 bases and J 8 bases; nucleotides not matched to a gene: 5. Germline V lookup: CDR1 LGHNA, CDR2 YSLEER. The CDR3 DNA follows: TGCGCCAGCAGCCAAATAGCGGGGGGGCAAGATGAGCAGTTCTTC. Encoded protein: CASSQIAGGQDEQFF.

The chain combines TRBV18 with TRBJ1-2, with 11 bases aligning to TRBD1. The V segment lost 6 bases and the J segment 5 bases; nucleotides outside the gene matches: 8. CDR3 size: 15 residues. In germline, CDR1 is KGHSH, CDR2 LQKENI. The CDR3 coding sequence is TGTGCCAGCTCGCTCGGACAGGGGGCTGGGTATGGCTACACCTTC. Its protein is CASSLGQGAGYGYTF.

The rearrangement uses TRBV6-4 and TRBJ1-1; no clear D gene. The germline V and J ends were trimmed by 7 bases and 5 bases, with 20 bases remaining between them. Germline V gene lookup returns CDR1 MRHNA and CDR2 SNTAGT. The CDR3 is 15 amino acids. The CDR3 loop is CASKSEMGRETEAFF. In DNA, the CDR3 is TGTGCCAGCAAAAGCGAGATGGGTAGAGAGACTGAAGCTTTCTTT.